These 16 T cell receptor beta chains were all obtained from the same sample, sequenced in a study of spatial heterogeneity in lung cancer. Each CDR3 protein is one row after TCRdb ran MiXCR on the 5' RACE reads. The sample has around 3,600 distinct CDR3 sequences, about 7.7% seen once; the top ten hold roughly 20%. The time point is: sample taken at primary tumor resection. Sequencing was performed on whole RNA extracted from tumor and nontumor lung tissue, or from frozen PBMC, and the material was left unsorted. The sequences come from normal lung tissue next to the tumor, collected at surgery. Receptors originate from a male donor with early-stage non-small cell lung cancer.

By share, this clonotype ranks as medium-sized. CDR3 loop: CASKLAGGDTGELFF. In DNA form, the CDR3 reads TGTGCCAGCAAGCTAGCGGGAGGGGACACCGGGGAGCTGTTTTTT. The chain employs TRBV6-4 and TRBJ2-2; 12 bases are a match to TRBD2. The J segment lost 3 bases and the V segment lost 7 bases, leaving 3 bases of the junction unmatched. The CDR3 length is 15 residues. From germline, CDR1 is MRHNA and CDR2 SNTAGT.

Judged by abundance, this clonotype is medium-sized. J is TRBJ1-4 and V is TRBV30, with 9 bases aligning to TRBD1. This CDR3 region has 14 residues. The V gene's germline CDR1 is GTSNPN and CDR2 SVGIG (reference sequence). J gave up 7 bases and V 2 bases, and 5 bases lay outside the gene matches. The CDR3 nucleotides are TGTGCCTGGAGTTCCGGGACAGGGAGTGAAAAACTGTTTTTT. This codes for CAWSSGTGSEKLFF.

This clonotype came up many times. The genes are TRBV20-1 and TRBJ2-7; D is perhaps TRBD2 (5 bases). The V end was cut by 1 base, the J end by 3 bases, with 10 bases between. The CDR3 has 13 residues. The germline gives CDR1 DFQATT, CDR2 SNEGSKA (reference sequence). CDR3 sequence: CSARGTEIYEQYF. The CDR3 bases are TGCAGTGCTAGAGGGACTGAAATCTACGAGCAGTACTTC.

This clonotype is termed medium-sized. V and J are TRBV2 and TRBJ2-5; D remains ambiguous. Looked up from germline, CDR1 is SNHLY and CDR2 is FYNNEI. The CDR3 has 14 residues. Trimming removed 0 bases at V and 3 bases at J, with 8 bases between. CDR3 sequence reads: CASSEARREETQYF. In nucleotides, the CDR3 is TGTGCCAGCAGTGAAGCTCGGCGCGAAGAGACCCAGTACTTC. Full variable domain (rest looked up from reference TRBV2 and TRBJ2-5): EPEVTQTPSHQVTQMGQEVILRCVPISNHLYFYWYRQILGQKVEFLVSFYNNEISEKSEIFDDQFSVERPDGSNFTLKIRSTKLEDSAMYFCASSEARREETQYFGPGTRLLVL.

This clonotype ranks as medium-sized (0.01 to 0.1%). The chain recombines TRBV2 with TRBJ2-2; the D call may be TRBD1 or TRBD2 (5 bases each). This CDR3 contains 16 residues. V lost 4 bases and J lost 0, with 12 bases in between. CDR1 is SNHLY, CDR2 FYNNEI, per germline. The DNA of the CDR3 is TGTGCCAGCAGTGTAGCAGGGAGCGCGAACACCGGGGAGCTGTTTTTT. Residues: CASSVAGSANTGELFF.

The sample holds many counts of this clonotype. The rearrangement joins TRBV12-2 to TRBJ2-1; TRBD1, as called in the table, went unchecked against the DNA. TRBV12-2 is recorded as a pseudogene. CDR3 length: 17 residues. CDR3 DNA: TGTGCAAGTCGCTTGATTCCTTGGACCGCCCCCAGGGATGAGCAGTTCTTC. Protein product: CASRLIPWTAPRDEQFF.

This clonotype has ten or more counts. This chain uses TRBV12-3 or TRBV12-4 with TRBJ1-1, with 9 bases identical to TRBD1. V was clipped by 5 bases and J by 10 bases; unmatched bases: 5. The CDR3 is 12 amino acids. In nucleotides, the CDR3 is TGTGCCAGCAGTAACAGGGGGCAGGGAGCTTTCTTT. Amino acids: CASSNRGQGAFF.

This clonotype counts as medium-sized. The chain joins TRBV6-6 to TRBJ1-5; possibly TRBD1 for D (6 bases). The CDR3 runs 14 residues. V was shortened by 5 bases and J by 1 base, with 9 bases between the two germline ends. The V gene's germline CDR1 is MNHNY and CDR2 SVGAGI (reference sequence). CDR3 protein: CASSTQGSNQPQHF. The CDR3 DNA is TGTGCCAGCAGTACACAGGGAAGCAATCAGCCCCAGCATTTT.

This clonotype has ten or more counts. The chain carries TRBV29-1 and TRBJ1-3; maybe TRBD1 (6 bases). CDR1 is SQVTM and CDR2 is ANQGSEA in the germline V gene. This CDR3 spans 12 amino acids. V was cut by 8 bases and J by 4 bases, with 12 bases left in between. CDR3 protein: CSIGDTGNTIYF. The CDR3 DNA is TGCAGCATCGGGGACACGGGAAACACCATATATTTT.

By sample fraction, this clonotype is medium-sized. The chain recombines TRBV6-2 or TRBV6-3 with TRBJ1-1, with a tentative D call TRBD1 (5 bases). This CDR3 has 12 residues. V dropped 2 bases and J dropped 4 bases, with 5 bases sitting between them. The germline CDR1 and CDR2 sequences are MNHEY and SVGEGT. The CDR3 nucleotides read TGTGCCAGCAGTTACGGGGGCACTGAAGCTTTCTTT. Encoded protein: CASSYGGTEAFF.

The table lists this clonotype with many counts. For the CDR3, the DNA is TGTGCCAGCAGCTTGAGGGGCTGGGATTCACCCCTCCACTTT. It is translated as CASSLRGWDSPLHF. This chain links TRBV5-6 with TRBJ1-6; possible D gene TRBD1, 5 bases. Germline CDR1 is SGHDT and CDR2 is YYEEEE. The CDR3 consists of 14 residues. Trimming left V 1 base short and J 8 bases short, with 10 bases between.

This clonotype counts as medium-sized. The DNA for the CDR3 is TGTGCCAGCAGTTACTCGTCAGGGCAATTTGAAGCTTTCTTT. Its protein is CASSYSSGQFEAFF. The rearrangement links TRBV6-5 to TRBJ1-1; possibly TRBD1 for D (5 bases). The CDR3 loop spans 14 amino acids. V was trimmed by 0 bases and J by 7 bases, leaving 12 bases between them. CDR1 and CDR2 (germline): MNHEY, SVGAGI.

This clonotype is classed as medium-sized. The J gene is TRBJ2-3, the V gene TRBV10-3, with 10 positions matching TRBD2. V was pared by 6 bases and J by 0 bases, with 6 bases of the junction left unmatched. Looked up from germline, CDR1 is ENHRY and CDR2 is SYGVKD. This CDR3 is 16 amino acids long. CDR3 nucleotide sequence: TGTGCCATCAGACCTCAGCGGGAGGGAAGCACAGATACGCAGTATTTT. Its protein is CAIRPQREGSTDTQYF.

By frequency in the sample, this clonotype is medium-sized (0.01 to 0.1%). The chain couples TRBV7-6 to TRBJ2-5, with D tentatively TRBD2 (6 bases). The CDR3 has 15 residues. V was clipped by 1 base and J by 5 bases, with 14 bases between them. Germline V gene data show CDR1 as SGHVS and CDR2 as FNYEAQ. In nucleotides, the CDR3 is TGTGCCAGCAGCTTAGGAGGGTCCGGAGGGGAGACCCAGTACTTC. Its protein is CASSLGGSGGETQYF.

At least ten counts were recorded for this clonotype. The chain is built from TRBV28 and TRBJ1-4, with a tentative D call TRBD1 (6 bases). Trimming left V 8 bases short and J 0 bases short, with 13 bases between. The CDR3 is 15 residues long. Germline V gene sequence: CDR1 MDHEN, CDR2 SYDVKM. The CDR3 DNA reads as TGTGCCAGCCATAGGGGGGACGCAACTAATGAAAAACTGTTTTTT. Translation gives CASHRGDATNEKLFF.

This clonotype was recorded at least ten times. V usage is TRBV29-1 and J usage is TRBJ2-5; D is unresolved. Germline values: CDR1 SQVTM, CDR2 ANQGSEA. V was shortened by 4 bases and J by 2 bases, with 2 bases between the two germline ends. This CDR3 is built from 10 residues. In DNA, the CDR3 is TGCAGCGTTGGTCAAGAGACCCAGTACTTC. Translated: CSVGQETQYF.